This TCR beta chain was recorded in a study of OX40 agonist ivuxolimab in advanced cancers. Study as a whole: An anti-OX40 (CD134) antibody with agonistic activity, ivuxolimab, was administered to patients. Overall study results and limits: At 0.1 to 3.0 mg/kg and by week 6, clonal expansion occurred in CD4+ and CD8+ blood T cells.

CDR1 is MNHEY and CDR2 is SMNVEV in the germline V gene (reference sequence). This CDR3 region has 13 residues. V was pared by 6 bases and J by 5 bases, with 8 bases between. In regard to this clone: What it binds is not known.

Repertoires were generated with immunoSEQ multiplex PCR, while TCRdb's copy carries only in-frame clones and drops some. Of just over 50,000 clones in the sample, 65% to 85% are singletons; the top ten hold about 3.1%. The chain combines TRBV27 with TRBJ1-6; D is uncertain. The receptor was derived from an adult with an advanced solid tumor such as melanoma, head and neck, liver or kidney cancer. The input for sequencing was CD4+ or CD8+ T cells sorted from blood, taken in a trial of the OX40 agonist ivuxolimab. CDR3 in DNA: TGTGCCAGCAGGTTGGAACATAATTCACCCCTCCACTTT. Translated: CASRLEHNSPLHF.